There are a few counts of the clone carrying this T cell receptor (beta chain). What it binds is not known. This record comes from a study of blood T cells in healthy people across ages. Study-wide findings and caveats: Diversity of TCR beta correlated strongly with naive T cell percentage. The study lacked donor CMV status, which possibly confounded expanded clonotype changes.

Each donor gave 9 to 10 milliliters of peripheral blood. Trimming pared 4 bases from V and 1 base from J, leaving 12 bases between. The CDR3 runs 15 residues. Germline-derived CDR1 and CDR2 are SGHTA and FQGNSA. For the second PCR, which ran for about 7 to 11 cycles, a sample-barcoded 5' primer and a J-beta primer mix were used. A 12-random-nucleotide template-switch adaptor tagged each cDNA molecule. From the 5' RACE reads, TCRdb called clonotypes with MiXCR, one entry per CDR3 protein. The sample has around 1,600,000 distinct CDR3 sequences; roughly 43% are singletons. This sequence joins TRBV7-2 and TRBJ2-3; D remains ambiguous. The receptor's source is a woman younger than 35 in good health. Sequenced: blood. The DNA of the CDR3 is TGTGCCAGCAGCTCACCTCGGCCCCGCACAGATACGCAGTATTTT. Protein product: CASSSPRPRTDTQYF.